The 9 T cell receptor beta chains listed next were all sequenced from one sample in a study of shared clonotypes between healthy human individuals. Sequencing used immunoSEQ multiplex PCR; TCRdb keeps in-frame clones, though not all of them. This repertoire shows about 2.1 million clones, about 94% found once; its top ten account for about 1.7%. Naive CD8 cells, CD45RO-negative and positively selected for CCR7, excluded terminally differentiated effector memory CD45RA+ cells. The material sequenced was naive CD8+ T cells from PBMCs. These receptors were obtained from a man younger than 35 in good health. Some clones in this sample may be carry-over from other donors' samples.

The CDR3 DNA reads as TGTGCCAGCAGCGCATCCCAATCAGGCGAGCAGTACTTC. Protein product: CASSASQSGEQYF. V usage is TRBV9 and J usage is TRBJ2-7; D not resolved. The CDR3 length is 13 residues. The germline gives CDR1 SGDLS, CDR2 YYNGEE. V lost 3 bases and J 6 bases, leaving 13 bases between the germline ends.

V is TRBV11-2 and J is TRBJ2-1; 8 bases are a match to TRBD2. Germline V gene sequence: CDR1 SGHAT, CDR2 FQNNGV. CDR3 length equals 16 residues. V lost 5 bases to trimming and J lost 2 bases; unmatched junction nucleotides: 8. CDR3 nucleotide sequence: TGTGCCAGCAGCGGACGAGCGGGAGACGCCTACAATGAGCAGTTCTTC. This encodes CASSGRAGDAYNEQFF.

The chain combines TRBV2 with TRBJ2-7, with 7 bases aligning to TRBD2. The CDR3 covers 15 residues. Unmatched junction bases numbered 6, after V lost 1 base and J lost 3 bases. CDR1 and CDR2 from the germline V gene are SNHLY and FYNNEI. The CDR3 is CASSEVGGTLYEQYF. The CDR3 DNA is TGTGCCAGCAGTGAAGTGGGGGGGACTCTCTACGAGCAGTACTTC.

Turning to this clone: The identical CDR3 is also encoded by other nucleotide sequences in the sample. The chain combines TRBV11-2 with TRBJ2-7; D unclear. Germline values: CDR1 SGHAT, CDR2 FQNNGV. V gave up 1 base and J gave up 4 bases, with 8 bases separating them. This CDR3 contains 13 residues. The CDR3 here is CASSLVAGYEQYF. CDR3 DNA sequence: TGTGCCAGCAGCTTAGTAGCAGGATACGAGCAGTACTTC.

The rearrangement joins TRBV6-5 to TRBJ2-1, with D unclear. From germline, CDR1 is MNHEY and CDR2 SVGAGI. There are 12 residues in the CDR3. V was shortened by 5 bases and J by 5 bases, with 7 bases between the two germline ends. The CDR3 DNA is TGTGCCAGCAGTGCTCCGGACAATGAGCAGTTCTTC. It specifies CASSAPDNEQFF.

The chain is built from TRBV9 and TRBJ2-7; 8 bases are a match to TRBD2. There are 15 residues in the CDR3. The V segment lost 3 bases and the J segment 2 bases; nucleotides outside the gene matches: 7. Germline V gene sequence: CDR1 SGDLS, CDR2 YYNGEE. DNA for the CDR3: TGTGCCAGCAGCGCCACTAGCGGACGAACCTACGAGCAGTACTTC. It yields the protein CASSATSGRTYEQYF.

This chain uses TRBV10-3 with TRBJ1-1; D gene uncertain. This CDR3 has 14 amino acids. The germline V gene encodes CDR1 ENHRY and CDR2 SYGVKD. V was cut by 0 bases and J by 5 bases, with 10 bases left in between. CDR3 region: CAISESRARTEAFF. The CDR3 nucleotides read TGTGCCATCAGTGAGTCACGGGCGCGAACTGAAGCTTTCTTT.

This rearrangement joins TRBV2 to TRBJ2-5; the D is unclear. CDR1 SNHLY and CDR2 FYNNEI come from the germline V gene. Between the trimmed V and J ends, which lost 3 bases and 2 bases, there was a span of 10 bases. The CDR3 contains 14 residues. CDR3 sequence: CASSDGLWQETQYF. The CDR3 region has the DNA TGTGCCAGCAGTGACGGGTTGTGGCAAGAGACCCAGTACTTC.

V gene TRBV27 combines with J gene TRBJ2-7, with 8 nucleotides matching TRBD1. The length of the CDR3 is 15 residues. J was trimmed by 5 bases and V by 6 bases; bases with no gene match: 12. Germline V CDR1 and CDR2: MNHEY, SMNVEV (reference sequence). The CDR3 DNA follows: TGTGCCAGCAGGGAGGAGGGGACAGGCTACCACGAGCAGTACTTC. Translating it yields CASREEGTGYHEQYF.